Below are 32 T cell receptor beta chains sequenced from a single sample in a study of blood T cell repertoires in COVID-19. Data came from immunoSEQ multiplex PCR; TCRdb stores just in-frame clones and leaves some out. The data contain under 450,000 clones, less than 90% of them singletons. The sequencing sample was made of PBMCs or T cells enriched from blood (not recorded which). These TCRs come from a woman aged 45-65 years who had recovered from COVID-19.

The table lists this clone with a few counts. DNA for the CDR3: TGTGCCAGCAGTTTAAAACAGGGGGACGGCTACACCTTC. It codes for CASSLKQGDGYTF. The rearrangement links TRBV27 to TRBJ1-2, with TRBD1 matching 8 bases. Germline loops: CDR1 MNHEY, CDR2 SMNVEV (reference sequence). Trimming removed 2 bases from V and 8 bases from J; junction bases left unmatched: 4. This CDR3 region has 13 residues.

The chain employs TRBV5-8 and TRBJ1-2; D is unclear. Germline values: CDR1 SGHTS, CDR2 YDEGEE. The CDR3 runs 15 residues. V lost 1 base and J 2 bases, leaving 12 bases between the germline ends. In DNA, the CDR3 is TGTGCCAGCAGCTTGTCCGCAGGAGGGAACTATGGCTACACCTTC. Amino acid sequence: CASSLSAGGNYGYTF. Full variable domain (missing parts from reference TRBV5-8 and TRBJ1-2): EAGVTQSPTHLIKTRGQQATLRCSPISGHTSVYWYQQALGLGLQFLLWYDEGEERNRGNFPPRFSGRQFPNYSSELNVNALELEDSALYLCASSLSAGGNYGYTFGSGTRLTVV.

This rearrangement joins TRBV11-2 to TRBJ2-1; TRBD1 might be the D (5 bases). The germline V and J ends were trimmed by 2 bases and 8 bases, with 7 bases remaining between them. The germline gives CDR1 SGHAT, CDR2 FQNNGV. The CDR3 length is 12 residues. DNA of the CDR3: TGTGCCAGCAGCTTAATAGGGGATGAGCAGTTCTTC. This gives the protein CASSLIGDEQFF.

CDR3 sequence reads: CASSSPGLQYF. DNA of the CDR3: TGTGCCAGCAGCAGCCCAGGGTTGCAGTATTTT. J is TRBJ2-3 and V is TRBV3-1 (or the pseudogene TRBV3-2), with a weak D call TRBD1 (5 bases). CDR1 is LGHDT, CDR2 YNNKEL, per germline (reference sequence). This CDR3 contains 11 residues. V was clipped by 5 bases and J by 11 bases, with 11 bases between them.

The count of this clone is one. The chain carries TRBV7-8 and TRBJ2-1; 9 nucleotides match TRBD2. Germline-derived CDR1 and CDR2 are SGHVS and FQNEAQ. The CDR3 extends over 13 amino acids. The V gene end was trimmed by 5 bases and the J gene end by 14 bases; junction bases not matched to a gene: 10. This CDR3 reads CASSPSQRGAKFF. In nucleotides, the CDR3 is TGTGCCAGCAGCCCCTCACAGCGGGGGGCGAAGTTCTTC.

V and J are TRBV11-3 and TRBJ2-7, with 10 bases identical to TRBD1. From germline, CDR1 is SGHNT and CDR2 YENEEA. Trimming removed 7 bases from V and 4 bases from J; junction bases left unmatched: 16. This CDR3 region has 17 residues. The CDR3 loop reads CASISLEDRGVNYEQYF. The CDR3 bases are TGTGCCAGCATCAGCCTCGAGGACAGGGGGGTCAATTACGAGCAGTACTTC.

The genes are TRBV7-2 and TRBJ2-3; 8 bases align to TRBD2. The CDR3 is 17 amino acids. Germline-derived CDR1 and CDR2 are SGHTA and FQGNSA. V was clipped by 2 bases and J by 2 bases; unmatched bases: 9. The CDR3 reads CASSLSLSGRPTDTQYF. The CDR3 nucleotides are TGTGCCAGCAGCTTAAGTCTAAGCGGGAGACCCACAGATACGCAGTATTTT.

A note on this clone: Relative to the germline gene, one junction end is altered; a read error may explain this. Within the sample, other DNA sequences also encode this same CDR3. The chain employs TRBV7-7 and TRBJ1-1, with a tentative D call TRBD1 (5 bases). Germline V gene lookup returns CDR1 SSHAT and CDR2 FNYEAQ (reference sequence). The length of the CDR3 is 13 residues. The CDR3 sequence: CASSLGQGTEAFF. For the CDR3, the DNA is TGTGCTAGCAGCTTAGGCCAGGGCACTGAAGCTTTCTTT.

The rearrangement joins TRBV19 to TRBJ1-1, with D possibly matching TRBD1 (6 bases). The ends were cut back, 5 bases at V and 6 bases at J, with 22 bases in the middle. CDR1 is LNHDA, CDR2 SQIVND, per germline (reference sequence). CDR3 length: 16 residues. CDR3 sequence reads: CASSAARGGWVPEAFF. The DNA of the CDR3 is TGTGCCAGTAGTGCCGCCCGGGGGGGCTGGGTCCCTGAAGCTTTCTTT.

V usage is TRBV27 and J usage is TRBJ2-1; D uncertain. The CDR3 loop spans 17 amino acids. The V gene's germline CDR1 is MNHEY and CDR2 SMNVEV (reference sequence). V dropped 2 bases and J dropped 6 bases, with 20 bases sitting between them. This CDR3 reads CASSLEWAQYHRNEQFF. The CDR3 nucleotides read TGTGCCAGCAGTTTAGAGTGGGCGCAATACCACCGCAATGAGCAGTTCTTC.

This chain connects TRBV5-5 to TRBJ2-7; TRBD2 matches at 7 bases. The CDR3 runs to 15 residues. Per germline, CDR1 SGHKS and CDR2 YYEKEE (reference sequence). V dropped 0 bases and J dropped 0; count of bases not matched to a gene: 3. CDR3 sequence (DNA): TGTGCCAGCAGCTTGGGTTGGGGGGGCTCCTACGAGCAGTACTTC. It yields the protein CASSLGWGGSYEQYF.

This rearrangement joins TRBV11-3 to TRBJ2-1, with TRBD1 as a possible D gene (6 bases). Looked up from germline, CDR1 is SGHNT and CDR2 is YENEEA. Between the trimmed V and J ends, which lost 4 bases and 10 bases, there was a span of 17 bases. The CDR3 covers 14 residues. The CDR3 region is CASSSDRRVKEQFF. The CDR3 DNA reads TGTGCCAGCAGCTCCGACAGGCGAGTTAAAGAGCAGTTCTTC.

This clone was detected once. This sequence joins TRBV6-2 or TRBV6-3 and TRBJ2-3; D is unresolved. The V gene's germline CDR1 is MNHEY and CDR2 SVGEGT. Trimming shortened V by 5 bases and J by 0 bases, and 12 bases separated the two germline ends. This CDR3 is 15 amino acids long. The chain's CDR3 is CASSPRLPSTDTQYF. The CDR3 nucleotides read TGTGCCAGCAGTCCGCGCCTCCCTAGCACAGATACGCAGTATTTT.

This clone was counted a single time. The chain employs TRBV9 and TRBJ2-5; 10 bases fit TRBD2. Germline-derived CDR1 and CDR2 are SGDLS and YYNGEE. The V gene end was trimmed by 0 bases and the J gene end by 5 bases; junction bases not matched to a gene: 7. The CDR3 runs to 16 residues. The CDR3 DNA follows: TGTGCCAGCAGCGTAGGTAGCGGGGGGCCGGAGGAGACCCAGTACTTC. Translating gives CASSVGSGGPEETQYF.

The chain links TRBV6-5 to TRBJ1-1; D is perhaps TRBD1 (6 bases). V was pared by 6 bases and J by 5 bases, with 19 bases between. This CDR3 has 15 residues. Germline-derived CDR1 and CDR2 are MNHEY and SVGAGI. CDR3 in amino acids: CASSPATGSRTEAFF. The CDR3 nucleotides are TGTGCCAGCAGCCCAGCAACAGGGAGCCGAACTGAAGCTTTCTTT.

The chain is built from TRBV20-1 and TRBJ1-1; tentatively, D is TRBD1 (6 bases). V dropped 4 bases and J dropped 9 bases, with 12 bases sitting between them. Germline values: CDR1 DFQATT, CDR2 SNEGSKA (reference sequence). The CDR3 sequence is 11 residues long. Here the CDR3 DNA reads TGCAGTGCTATGGACAGTCAGAAAGCTTTCTTT. As protein: CSAMDSQKAFF.

This clone was recorded a few times. This chain uses TRBV6-1 with TRBJ2-6; D is possibly TRBD2 (6 bases). V lost 2 bases, J lost 0 bases, and 20 bases lay in between. Germline V gene sequence: CDR1 MNHNS, CDR2 SASEGT. The CDR3 covers 20 residues. CDR3 sequence: CASSEFRIGGGNSGANVLTF. DNA of the CDR3: TGTGCCAGCAGTGAATTTAGAATAGGTGGAGGGAACTCTGGGGCCAACGTCCTGACTTTC.

V is TRBV12-5 and J is TRBJ2-1, with a tentative D call TRBD1 (6 bases). The germline V and J ends were trimmed by 5 bases and 9 bases, with 26 bases remaining between them. Germline V gene data show CDR1 as LGHNT and CDR2 as FRNRAP. The CDR3 sequence is 17 residues long. CDR3 sequence: CASGPNLSGQFGPEQFF. CDR3 in DNA: TGTGCTAGTGGTCCAAACTTAAGTGGACAGTTTGGACCTGAGCAGTTCTTC.

The J gene is TRBJ2-7, the V gene TRBV19; 11 nucleotides align to TRBD2. V dropped 5 bases and J dropped 1; count of bases not matched to a gene: 13. The CDR3 is made up of 18 amino acids. Germline V gives CDR1 LNHDA, CDR2 SQIVND (reference sequence). CDR3 residues: CASSARTSGPGDSYEQYF. CDR3 DNA: TGTGCCAGTAGTGCGCGGACTAGCGGGCCTGGTGATTCCTACGAGCAGTACTTC.

This chain links TRBV6-5 with TRBJ2-1, with D possibly being TRBD2 (5 bases). Trimming pared 7 bases from V and 11 bases from J, leaving 21 bases between. Germline V gene data show CDR1 as MNHEY and CDR2 as SVGAGI. The CDR3 covers 14 residues. CDR3 sequence (DNA): TGTGCCAGCACCGGACGGGGAAACAATGAGAAGCAGTTCTTC. This codes for CASTGRGNNEKQFF.

As concerns this clone: Other nucleotide sequences in the sample specify the same CDR3. The rearrangement links TRBV5-1 to TRBJ1-1, with a possible D match to TRBD1 (6 bases). CDR3 length equals 14 residues. Trimming shortened V by 0 bases and J by 5 bases, and 11 bases separated the two germline ends. Germline V lookup: CDR1 SGHRS, CDR2 YFSETQ. CDR3 in DNA: TGCGCCAGCAGCTTGGCACAGGGCTCAACTGAAGCTTTCTTT. Residues: CASSLAQGSTEAFF. Full variable domain (rest looked up from reference TRBV5-1 and TRBJ1-1): KAGVTQTPRYLIKTRGQQVTLSCSPISGHRSVSWYQQTPGQGLQFLFEYFSETQRNKGNFPGRFSGRQFSNSRSEMNVSTLELGDSALYLCASSLAQGSTEAFFGQGTRLTVV.

The rearrangement links TRBV5-4 to TRBJ1-1; 7 bases are a match to TRBD1. Germline trimming cut 1 base from V and 5 bases from J; bases unmatched to any gene: 8. The CDR3 runs to 15 residues. Germline CDR1 reads SGHNT; CDR2 reads YYREEE (reference sequence). This CDR3 reads CASSLLDRVKTEAFF. The CDR3 DNA is TGTGCCAGCAGCTTGTTAGACAGGGTCAAAACTGAAGCTTTCTTT.

This clone was counted once. J is TRBJ2-5 and V is TRBV3-1 (or the pseudogene TRBV3-2), with 7 nucleotides matching TRBD2. From germline, CDR1 is LGHDT and CDR2 YNNKEL (reference sequence). This CDR3 is 15 amino acids long. Unmatched junction bases numbered 4, after V lost 3 bases and J lost 0 bases. Written as DNA, the CDR3 is TGTGCCAGCAGCCAGCAACTAGCGTACCAAGAGACCCAGTACTTC. Amino acid sequence: CASSQQLAYQETQYF.

The CDR3 protein is CASSLVGSSTDTQYF. Written as DNA, the CDR3 is TGTGCCAGCAGCTTAGTGGGCAGTAGCACAGATACGCAGTATTTT. The chain links TRBV7-2 to TRBJ2-3; the D is unclear. Germline CDR1 reads SGHTA; CDR2 reads FQGNSA. Trimming took off 1 base at V and 0 bases at J, with 8 bases between the two ends. The CDR3 covers 15 residues.

The chain joins TRBV7-3 to TRBJ2-2; 8 positions match TRBD1. Germline CDR1 reads SGHTA; CDR2 reads FQGTGA. The J segment lost 3 bases and the V segment lost 5 bases, leaving 11 bases of the junction unmatched. The CDR3 has 17 residues. CDR3 loop: CASSPWAGQGDTGELFF. CDR3 bases: TGTGCCAGCAGCCCTTGGGCTGGACAGGGTGACACCGGGGAGCTGTTTTTT.

The chain recombines TRBV19 with TRBJ1-1; a weak D match, TRBD1 (6 bases). V shed 3 bases and J shed 4 bases, with 12 bases lying between them. Germline V gene lookup returns CDR1 LNHDA and CDR2 SQIVND (reference sequence). The CDR3 extends over 14 amino acids. The CDR3 nucleotides are TGTGCCAGTAGTATTAACGCAGGGGCCACTGAAGCTTTCTTT. Protein product: CASSINAGATEAFF.

The CDR3 loop reads CASLPRDRGRGYTF. In DNA form, the CDR3 reads TGTGCCAGCTTACCCCGGGACAGAGGCCGTGGCTACACCTTC. V is TRBV19 and J is TRBJ1-2, with TRBD1 matching 7 bases. The CDR3 has 14 residues. Looked up from germline, CDR1 is LNHDA and CDR2 is SQIVND (reference sequence). J was trimmed by 7 bases and V by 9 bases; bases with no gene match: 14.

V gene TRBV19 combines with J gene TRBJ2-2; D remains unclear. Germline lookup yields CDR1 LNHDA and CDR2 SQIVND (reference sequence). This CDR3 is built from 15 residues. V was pared by 3 bases and J by 4 bases, with 12 bases between. CDR3 region: CASSIRGSGTGELFF. DNA for the CDR3: TGTGCCAGTAGTATTAGAGGCTCGGGCACCGGGGAGCTGTTTTTT.

This chain joins TRBV6-4 and TRBJ2-1; TRBD2 matches 8 bases. Germline V gene sequence: CDR1 MRHNA, CDR2 SNTAGT. This CDR3 is 15 amino acids long. The J segment lost 7 bases and the V segment lost 0 bases, leaving 5 bases of the junction unmatched. CDR3: CASSDSSAGVNEQFF. DNA of the CDR3: TGTGCCAGCAGTGACTCTTCAGCGGGAGTTAATGAGCAGTTCTTC.

In its sample, this clone was seen once. This chain uses TRBV15 with TRBJ2-7, with D uncertain. This CDR3 has 15 amino acids. Germline V gene data show CDR1 as LNHNV and CDR2 as YYDKDF (reference sequence). V was pared by 0 bases and J by 0 bases, with 9 bases between. The CDR3 loop is CATSRDSTSSYEQYF. CDR3 in DNA: TGTGCCACCAGCAGAGATTCCACGAGCTCCTACGAGCAGTACTTC.

This clone was seen just once. The chain couples TRBV11-2 to TRBJ2-2; D is undetermined. The CDR3 sequence is 13 residues long. The V and J ends lost 5 bases and 5 bases respectively, with 9 bases between them. The germline CDR1 and CDR2 sequences are SGHAT and FQNNGV. This CDR3 is CASSRTPTGELFF. As DNA, the CDR3 is TGTGCCAGCAGCCGAACACCAACCGGGGAGCTGTTTTTT.

This chain uses TRBV7-9 with TRBJ2-7; 8 bases match TRBD2. V lost 7 bases, J lost 0 bases, and 5 bases stayed unmatched. CDR1 SEHNR and CDR2 FQNEAQ come from the germline V gene (reference sequence). The length of the CDR3 is 14 residues. The DNA of the CDR3 is TGTGCCAGCATTGCGGGGGGAGCCTCCTACGAGCAGTACTTC. Protein product: CASIAGGASYEQYF.